This T cell receptor (beta chain) originates from a study of monozygotic twins with inflammatory bowel disease. General study results and limits: Especially with disease activity, IBD patients shared fewer clonotypes with others than healthy twins did.

Reprocessing the 5' RACE reads, TCRdb reports a single entry for every CDR3 protein and omits DNA. The sample totals around 410,000 distinct CDR3 sequences. CDR3 size: 14 residues. Germline CDR1 and CDR2: SGHRS and YFSETQ. As concerns this clonotype: Its antigen is currently unknown.

Sequenced material: blood. This chain connects TRBV5-1 to TRBJ2-1. This TCR was recovered from a human donor with ulcerative colitis or Crohn's disease, or a healthy co-twin of an affected twin (not recorded which). CDR3 amino acids: CASSLVSQNNEQFF.